This paragraph covers one T cell receptor (beta chain) sequence. This specimen comes from a study of blood T cell repertoires in COVID-19. Using immunoSEQ multiplex PCR, the repertoire was profiled, and TCRdb retains in-frame clones only, with some absent. Here the sample spans about 150,000 clones, around 79% being singletons. CDR3 length equals 15 residues. Germline V gene lookup returns CDR1 LGHNT and CDR2 FRNRAP. Losses at the gene ends were 1 base for V and 6 bases for J; bases not matched to a gene: 4. Source material: peripheral blood. This sequence originates from a man older than 75 with acute or convalescent COVID-19. J is TRBJ2-1 and V is TRBV12-5; 9 positions agree with TRBD1. CDR3 sequence (DNA): TGTGCTAGTGGTTTGGGACAGGGGGGAAGCAATGAGCAGTTCTTC. Its protein is CASGLGQGGSNEQFF.